A few counts support the clone carrying this TCR beta chain. The data belong to a study of molecular identifiers for immune sequencing clone quantification. TCRdb analysed the PCR reads with MiXCR anew, one entry per CDR3 protein. The sample has hundreds of thousands of distinct CDR3 sequences, roughly 23% seen once. V lost 5 bases, J lost 1 base, and 8 bases lay in between. This CDR3 has 14 amino acids. Sequencing was done on a sample of naive CD8+ T cells from blood, with Jurkat cell RNA spiked in. Subset denoted: FACS-sorted CD8+CD4-CCR7+CD45RA+ naive T cells. The genes are TRBV12-3 or TRBV12-4 and TRBJ2-2; D is undetermined. The source of this sequence is a human donor in good health. Some libraries in this study had Jurkat cell RNA spiked in. The CDR3 loop is CASSPRGNTGELFF. CDR3 coding DNA: TGTGCCAGCAGTCCCCGAGGGAACACCGGGGAGCTGTTTTTT.